Sequencing of this T cell receptor beta chain was carried out in a study of T-cell memory formation after mild COVID-19. MiXCR, run by TCRdb on the 5' RACE reads, gives a single entry per CDR3 protein. The sample lists 130,000 to 150,000 distinct CDR3 sequences; about 5.7% were seen once. The germline V gene encodes CDR1 DFQATT and CDR2 SNEGSKA (reference sequence). V was pared by 5 bases and J by 7 bases, with 10 bases of the junction left unmatched. CDR3 length: 16 residues. General study findings and limits: Day 15 to 85 contractors were CD4/CD8 balanced; later expanders leaned CD4+.

This clonotype was seen at least ten times. Its target is unknown. The chain links TRBV20-1 to TRBJ2-1, with 14 bases fitting TRBD2. Sequencing input: PBMCs or a T cell subset sorted from them (not recorded which). The sequence derives from an adult woman who had mild COVID-19 (a few samples of this study predate the infection). Cell type and time point are not known. The CDR3 nucleotides are TGCAGTGCTTCTCGGACTAGCGGGAGGATTAGAAATGAGCAGTTCTTC. This translates into CSASRTSGRIRNEQFF.